Following are 11 T cell receptor beta chains from one sample sequenced in a study of blood T cell repertoires in COVID-19. Measured with immunoSEQ multiplex PCR; TCRdb has only the in-frame clones, and not every one. Of about half a million clones in the sample, roughly nine tenths were seen once. Material: peripheral blood. The receptors derive from a man between 18 and 29 years old with COVID-19, enrolled during active disease.

This clone was counted between two and nine times. Other DNA sequences from this sample encode an identical CDR3 as well. V is TRBV19 and J is TRBJ1-5; the D is unclear. V was trimmed by 3 bases and J by 7 bases, leaving 10 bases between them. The germline V gene encodes CDR1 LNHDA and CDR2 SQIVND (reference sequence). CDR3 length: 13 residues. The CDR3, as DNA: TGTGCCAGTAGTATCCGGGGAGGACAGCCCCAGCATTTT. Its translation is CASSIRGGQPQHF.

This clone was counted between two and nine times. The rearrangement joins TRBV4-2 to TRBJ2-1; 10 positions match TRBD2. This CDR3 comprises 17 residues. The germline V gene encodes CDR1 LGHNA and CDR2 YNFKEQ. V shed 6 bases, J shed 4 bases, and the junction held 12 bases outside the gene matches. The CDR3 reads CASSRWLAGETYNEQFF. CDR3 bases: TGTGCCAGCAGTCGTTGGCTAGCGGGAGAAACTTACAATGAGCAGTTCTTC.

The rearrangement joins TRBV5-4 to TRBJ1-4, with unresolved D. Germline CDR1 and CDR2: SGHNT and YYREEE (reference sequence). Trimming took off 0 bases at V and 3 bases at J, with 6 bases between the two ends. The CDR3 totals 14 residues. The CDR3 region is CASSLGHPNEKLFF. The CDR3 DNA follows: TGTGCCAGCAGCTTGGGACACCCTAATGAAAAACTGTTTTTT.

The CDR3 region is CASSLAGQGTQYF. CDR3 nucleotides: TGTGCCAGCAGCTTAGCGGGTCAGGGGACCCAGTACTTC. This chain links TRBV7-9 with TRBJ2-5; tentatively, D is TRBD1 (5 bases). This CDR3 comprises 13 residues. Per the germline V gene, CDR1 is SEHNR and CDR2 is FQNEAQ (reference sequence). With 0 bases removed from V and 7 bases from J, the gap between germline ends came to 9 bases.

This clone showed up just a few times. The rearrangement joins TRBV14 to TRBJ1-1; D is unresolved. Per germline, CDR1 SGHDN and CDR2 FVKESK. V was clipped by 2 bases and J by 2 bases, with 6 bases between them. The CDR3 totals 13 residues. Here the CDR3 reads CASSQQVNTEAFF. In nucleotides, the CDR3 is TGTGCCAGCAGCCAACAGGTTAACACTGAAGCTTTCTTT.

This sequence joins TRBV5-6 and TRBJ1-2; 7 positions agree with TRBD1. The CDR3 length is 15 residues. The V segment lost 2 bases and the J segment 7 bases; nucleotides outside the gene matches: 11. CDR1 and CDR2 from the germline V gene are SGHDT and YYEEEE. Here the CDR3 DNA reads TGTGCCAGCAGCTTAGAAGGGGGCGGACGGGTTGGCTACACCTTC. Amino acids: CASSLEGGGRVGYTF.

In this sample, this clone turned up a few times. Within the sample, other DNA sequences also encode this same CDR3. V and J are TRBV19 and TRBJ1-4; D might be TRBD1 (5 bases). Germline V gives CDR1 LNHDA, CDR2 SQIVND (reference sequence). The CDR3 extends over 13 amino acids. Trimming removed 3 bases from V and 5 bases from J, with 7 bases in between. In DNA, the CDR3 is TGTGCCAGTAGTATCTCAGGGAATGAAAAACTGTTTTTT. Protein product: CASSISGNEKLFF.

The chain combines TRBV30 with TRBJ1-2, with 7 bases fitting TRBD1. CDR3 length equals 15 residues. Germline values: CDR1 GTSNPN, CDR2 SVGIG (reference sequence). Unmatched junction bases numbered 12, after V lost 8 bases and J lost 0 bases. CDR3: CARGVGQPSNYGYTF. The DNA of the CDR3 is TGTGCCCGGGGGGTGGGACAGCCTTCTAACTATGGCTACACCTTC.

This chain uses TRBV10-3 with TRBJ2-7; D is possibly TRBD2 (5 bases). Germline lookup yields CDR1 ENHRY and CDR2 SYGVKD. Trimming stripped 0 bases from V and 2 bases from J, with 11 bases between. This CDR3 has 15 amino acids. Here the CDR3 DNA reads TGTGCCATCAGTGAGTCGATCGGGAACGCCTACGAGCAGTACTTC. Protein sequence: CAISESIGNAYEQYF.

The chain recombines TRBV11-2 with TRBJ2-1, with D unclear. The germline V and J ends were trimmed by 4 bases and 8 bases, with 6 bases remaining between them. The germline V gene has CDR1 SGHAT and CDR2 FQNNGV. The CDR3 length is 11 residues. For the CDR3, the DNA is TGTGCCAGCAGCTCTAGTTATGAGCAGTTCTTC. It is translated as CASSSSYEQFF.

The V call is TRBV5-6, the J call TRBJ2-7; 12 nucleotides align to TRBD2. CDR1 and CDR2 from the germline V gene are SGHDT and YYEEEE. Trimming took 3 bases from V and 2 from J; bases not matched to a gene: 6. This CDR3 spans 16 amino acids. The CDR3 loop reads CASSYGTSGPTYEQYF. In nucleotides, the CDR3 is TGTGCCAGCAGCTACGGGACTAGCGGGCCGACCTACGAGCAGTACTTC.